This T cell receptor beta chain was sequenced during a study of T-cell memory formation after mild COVID-19. Study-level background: For the most part, TCR clusters were specific to one donor.

TCRdb itself ran the 5' RACE reads through MiXCR, one entry per CDR3 protein. The table includes some 450,000 distinct CDR3 sequences, around 19% detected once. Findings of the study overall: The main location of contracting CD4+ clones was CM and EM, and that of contracting CD8+ clones was EMRA.

Comment on this clonotype: As yet, its antigen is unknown.

V gave up 2 bases and J gave up 5 bases, with 15 bases separating them. CDR3 size: 15 residues. CDR1 and CDR2 (germline): SGHAT, FQNNGV. The receptor's source is an adult woman who had mild COVID-19 (a few samples of this study predate the infection). Cell type and time point are not known. Material for sequencing was PBMCs or a T cell subset sorted from them (not recorded which). This rearrangement joins TRBV11-2 to TRBJ2-5, with D possibly TRBD2 on 6 matching bases. This CDR3 is CASSLIGGAEETQYF. DNA for the CDR3: TGTGCCAGCAGCTTAATCGGAGGGGCCGAGGAGACCCAGTACTTC.